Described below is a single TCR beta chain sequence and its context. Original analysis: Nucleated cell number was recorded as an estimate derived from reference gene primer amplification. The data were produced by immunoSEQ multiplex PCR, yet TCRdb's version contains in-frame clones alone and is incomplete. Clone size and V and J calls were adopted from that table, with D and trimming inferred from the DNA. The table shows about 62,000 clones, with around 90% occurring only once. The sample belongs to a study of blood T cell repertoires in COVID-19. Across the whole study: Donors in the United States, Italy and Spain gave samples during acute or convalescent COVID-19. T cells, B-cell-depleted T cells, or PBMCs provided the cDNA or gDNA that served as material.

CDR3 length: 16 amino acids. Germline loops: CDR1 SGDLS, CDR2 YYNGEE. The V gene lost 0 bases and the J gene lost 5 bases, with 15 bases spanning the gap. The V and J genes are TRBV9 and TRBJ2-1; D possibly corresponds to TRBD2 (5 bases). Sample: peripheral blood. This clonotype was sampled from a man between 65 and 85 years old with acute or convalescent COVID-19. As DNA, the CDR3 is TGTGCCAGCAGCGTAGCTCCCCTAGGACTGAACAATGAGCAGTTCTTC. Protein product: CASSVAPLGLNNEQFF.